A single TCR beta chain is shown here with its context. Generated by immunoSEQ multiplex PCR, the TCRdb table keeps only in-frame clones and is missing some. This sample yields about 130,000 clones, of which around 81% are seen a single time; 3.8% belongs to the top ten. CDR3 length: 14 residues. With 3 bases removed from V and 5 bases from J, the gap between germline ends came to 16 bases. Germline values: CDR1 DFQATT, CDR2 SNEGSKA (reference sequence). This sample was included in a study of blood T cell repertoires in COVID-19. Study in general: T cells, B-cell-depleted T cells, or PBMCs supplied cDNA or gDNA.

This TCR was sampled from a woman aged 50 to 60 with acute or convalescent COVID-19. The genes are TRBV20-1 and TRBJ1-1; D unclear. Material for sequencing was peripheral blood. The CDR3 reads CSASGGGRGTEAFF. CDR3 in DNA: TGCAGTGCTAGTGGAGGCGGGCGCGGGACTGAAGCTTTCTTT.